These 3 T cell receptor beta chains were all obtained from the same sample, sequenced in a study of early T cells in non-severe SARS-CoV-2 infection. A single record per CDR3 protein comes from TCRdb applying MiXCR to the 5' RACE reads. The top ten clones hold approximately 0.54% of a sample with some 100,000 distinct CDR3 sequences, around 15% of them seen once. What was sequenced was whole blood. These TCRs come from an adult who was a healthcare worker with PCR-confirmed SARS-CoV-2 infection or an uninfected control (not recorded which).

This clonotype was seen a handful of times. This sequence joins TRBV7-9 and TRBJ2-7; D perhaps matches TRBD2 (7 bases). Per the germline V gene, CDR1 is SEHNR and CDR2 is FQNEAQ (reference sequence). The CDR3 has 13 amino acids. Trimming cost V 5 bases and J 6 bases, with 14 bases left between them. The chain's CDR3 is CASSPRGGVEQYV. CDR3 DNA: TGTGCCAGCAGCCCTAGGGGGGGGGTCGAGCAGTACGTC.

The V and J genes are TRBV9 and TRBJ2-3; unclear D gene. V gave up 0 bases and J gave up 0 bases, with 11 bases separating them. This CDR3 is 16 amino acids long. Germline V lookup: CDR1 SGDLS, CDR2 YYNGEE. Here the CDR3 reads CASSVDETPSTDTQYF. The CDR3 DNA reads TGTGCCAGCAGCGTAGACGAGACACCTAGCACAGATACGCAGTATTTT.

This clonotype occurred many times. The rearrangement links TRBV5-1 to TRBJ2-2, with D possibly being TRBD1 (6 bases). The germline V gene encodes CDR1 SGHRS and CDR2 YFSETQ. The V end was cut by 6 bases, the J end by 6 bases, with 15 bases between. The CDR3 spans 14 residues. CDR3 in amino acids: CASTETGSAGELFF. DNA of the CDR3: TGCGCCAGCACCGAAACAGGGTCGGCCGGGGAGCTGTTTTTT. Full variable domain (remainder filled in from reference TRBV5-1 and TRBJ2-2): KAGVTQTPRYLIKTRGQQVTLSCSPISGHRSVSWYQQTPGQGLQFLFEYFSETQRNKGNFPGRFSGRQFSNSRSEMNVSTLELGDSALYLCASTETGSAGELFFGEGSRLTVL.